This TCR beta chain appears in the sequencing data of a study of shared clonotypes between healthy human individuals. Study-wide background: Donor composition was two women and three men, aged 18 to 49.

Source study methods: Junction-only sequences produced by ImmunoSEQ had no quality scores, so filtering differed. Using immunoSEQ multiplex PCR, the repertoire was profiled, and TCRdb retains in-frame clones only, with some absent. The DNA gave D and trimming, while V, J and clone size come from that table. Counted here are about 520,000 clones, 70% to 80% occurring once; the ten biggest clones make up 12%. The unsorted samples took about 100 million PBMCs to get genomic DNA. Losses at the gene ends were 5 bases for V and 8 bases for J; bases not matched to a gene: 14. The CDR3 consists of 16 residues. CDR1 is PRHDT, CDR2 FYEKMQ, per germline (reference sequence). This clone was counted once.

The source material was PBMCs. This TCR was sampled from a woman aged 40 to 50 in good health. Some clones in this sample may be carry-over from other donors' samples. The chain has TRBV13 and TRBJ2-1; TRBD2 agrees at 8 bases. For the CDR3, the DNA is TGTGCCAGCAGCCCGCGCCCGGATAGCGGGATCCATGAGCAGTTCTTC. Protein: CASSPRPDSGIHEQFF.